This entry lists 24 T cell receptor beta chains sequenced from one sample in a study of blood T cells in healthy people across ages. Primers used in a second PCR of roughly 7 to 12 cycles were a sample-barcoded 5' primer and a J-beta primer mix. MiXCR was run by TCRdb on the 5' RACE reads, yielding one entry per CDR3 protein. The data show around 1,000,000 distinct CDR3 sequences, 20% to 25% seen once. The data were also submitted as part of a second study, on T cells of mothers and their children.

The sequenced sample was blood. These receptors came from a girl aged 2 to 9 in good health.

The CDR3 DNA sequence: TGCAGCGTTTCAGGGACCACTTACTACGAGCAGTACTTC. It yields the protein CSVSGTTYYEQYF. The chain couples TRBV29-1 to TRBJ2-7; D tentatively reads TRBD1 or TRBD2 (5 bases each). The CDR3 is 13 residues long. Germline loops: CDR1 SQVTM, CDR2 ANQGSEA. V was shortened by 5 bases and J by 3 bases, with 14 bases between the two germline ends.

In regard to this clonotype: The conserved closing phenylalanine or tryptophan is absent in this CDR3, likely reflecting a read error. The chain is built from TRBV13 and TRBJ2-1; D remains ambiguous. Germline assignment: CDR1 PRHDT and CDR2 FYEKMQ (reference sequence). V gave up 5 bases and J gave up 3 bases, with 8 bases separating them. The length of the CDR3 is 13 residues. The CDR3 spells CASSAPDYNEQFL. CDR3 DNA sequence: TGTGCCAGCAGCGCACCGGACTACAATGAGCAGTTCTTG.

This clonotype was detected a few times. V gene TRBV21-1 combines with J gene TRBJ2-2; the D call TRBD1 from the table was never checked on the DNA. TRBV21-1 is reported as a pseudogene. The CDR3 contains 19 residues. The CDR3 DNA reads TGTGCCAGCAGCAGCCAATCGACCGGGCCGAAGTATAACACCGGGGAGCTGTTTTTT. This codes for CASSSQSTGPKYNTGELFF.

This clonotype was counted between two and nine times. The rearrangement links TRBV12-3 or TRBV12-4 to TRBJ1-1; 8 bases match TRBD1. The CDR3 is made up of 13 amino acids. The junction had 11 bases not matched to a gene; V was cut back by 10 bases and J by 7 bases. As DNA, the CDR3 is TGTGCCACCATGGGACAGGCGGGCCTTGAAGCTTTCTTT. Amino acids: CATMGQAGLEAFF.

The chain recombines TRBV11-2 with TRBJ2-7, with no clear D. Germline lookup yields CDR1 SGHAT and CDR2 FQNNGV. Trimming pared 5 bases from V and 2 bases from J, leaving 10 bases between. This CDR3 region has 13 residues. The CDR3 loop reads CASSKPNPYEQYF. CDR3 bases: TGTGCCAGCAGCAAACCAAACCCCTACGAGCAGTACTTC.

This clonotype was seen a few times. The J gene is TRBJ1-4, the V gene TRBV2; weak D call: TRBD1 (5 bases). The CDR3 totals 13 residues. Trimming pared 8 bases from V and 8 bases from J, leaving 15 bases between. The germline V gene encodes CDR1 SNHLY and CDR2 FYNNEI. CDR3 sequence (DNA): TGTGCCAGCCGGGACGGGCGTAAGGAAAAACTGTTTTTT. Its translation is CASRDGRKEKLFF.

The rearrangement uses TRBV7-3 and TRBJ1-6; D unclear. The CDR3 sequence is 13 residues long. The germline V and J ends were trimmed by 1 base and 10 bases, with 8 bases remaining between them. Germline V gene lookup returns CDR1 SGHTA and CDR2 FQGTGA. The CDR3 DNA follows: TGTGCCAGCAGCTTAAATCCGAGATCACCCCTCCACTTT. Translation gives CASSLNPRSPLHF.

The CDR3 loop is CSARDADGVLQETQYF. As DNA, the CDR3 is TGCAGTGCTAGAGACGCGGACGGAGTCCTCCAAGAGACCCAGTACTTC. The chain is built from TRBV20-1 and TRBJ2-5; D is unresolved. Between the trimmed V and J ends, which lost 0 bases and 1 base, there was a span of 15 bases. The CDR3 spans 16 residues. Per germline, CDR1 DFQATT and CDR2 SNEGSKA (reference sequence).

In its sample, this clonotype was seen a few times. The V gene is TRBV28, the J gene TRBJ1-5; D uncertain. Germline V gene lookup returns CDR1 MDHEN and CDR2 SYDVKM. The CDR3 runs 15 residues. Trimming removed 6 bases at V and 3 bases at J, with 15 bases between. CDR3 region: CASSPSWVVNQPQHF. As DNA, the CDR3 is TGTGCCAGCAGCCCGAGCTGGGTTGTCAATCAGCCCCAGCATTTT.

The chain employs TRBV20-1 and TRBJ2-1, with a tentative D call TRBD2 (6 bases). Trimming left V 7 bases short and J 2 bases short, with 9 bases between. CDR1 and CDR2 from the germline V gene are DFQATT and SNEGSKA (reference sequence). This CDR3 region has 12 residues. This chain's CDR3 is CSGLGPYNEQFF. CDR3 coding DNA: TGCAGTGGACTAGGCCCCTACAATGAGCAGTTCTTC.

The table lists this clonotype with a count of one. At one end, the junction sequence differs from germline, possibly due to a read error. The chain uses TRBV7-9 and TRBJ2-7; no clear D. The germline V gene encodes CDR1 SEHNR and CDR2 FQNEAQ (reference sequence). The CDR3 runs 12 residues. In DNA, the CDR3 is TGTGCCAGCAGCTTGGGCAGAGAGACCCAGCACTTC. Its translation is CASSLGRETQHF.

There are a few counts of this clonotype. This chain uses TRBV7-8 with TRBJ2-1, with 9 bases matching TRBD2. Germline V gene lookup returns CDR1 SGHVS and CDR2 FQNEAQ. V shed 3 bases and J 0 bases; nucleotides not matched to a gene: 3. The CDR3 loop spans 16 amino acids. The CDR3: CASSFDSGSSYNEQFF. CDR3 sequence (DNA): TGTGCCAGCAGCTTCGATAGCGGGAGCTCCTACAATGAGCAGTTCTTC. The complete variable domain, with remaining parts taken from reference TRBV7-8 and TRBJ2-1, reads GAGVSQSPRYKVAKRGQDVALRCDPISGHVSLFWYQQALGQGPEFLTYFQNEAQLDKSGLPSDRFFAERPEGSVSTLKIQRTQQEDSAVYLCASSFDSGSSYNEQFFGPGTRLTVL.

The genes are TRBV7-9 and TRBJ1-1; D perhaps matches TRBD1 (6 bases). Trimming removed 4 bases from V and 4 bases from J, with 16 bases in between. This CDR3 has 15 amino acids. Germline assignment: CDR1 SEHNR and CDR2 FQNEAQ (reference sequence). CDR3 bases: TGTGCCAGCAGCTCCTTACAGGGTGGAAGCACTGAAGCTTTCTTT. Residues: CASSSLQGGSTEAFF.

The genes are TRBV7-3 and TRBJ2-5; 7 nucleotides agree with TRBD2. CDR1 SGHTA and CDR2 FQGTGA come from the germline V gene. V lost 1 base to trimming and J lost 11 bases; unmatched junction nucleotides: 16. The CDR3 sequence is 16 residues long. The CDR3 region has the DNA TGTGCCAGCAGCTTAATGGGCGGGAGTGTCTCCTACGGGCAGTACTTC. Translation: CASSLMGGSVSYGQYF.

A word on this clonotype: A junction boundary mismatches the germline segment, possibly from a read error. V and J are TRBV29-1 and TRBJ2-7; tentative D call: TRBD1 (5 bases). This CDR3 spans 14 amino acids. Germline lookup yields CDR1 SQVTM and CDR2 ANQGSEA. DNA of the CDR3: TGCAGCGTTGGAGTGCAGGGCGGCAGCTACGGGCAGTACTTC. Translation gives CSVGVQGGSYGQYF.

V is TRBV2 and J is TRBJ1-1, with a possible D match to TRBD1 (5 bases). Germline CDR1 and CDR2: SNHLY and FYNNEI. The CDR3 runs to 14 residues. Trimming removed 8 bases at V and 0 bases at J, with 13 bases between. The CDR3 nucleotides are TGTGCCAGCTACCCCGGGGCACTGAACACTGAAGCTTTCTTT. Residues: CASYPGALNTEAFF.

This chain uses TRBV2 with TRBJ1-2; 7 bases are shared with TRBD1. Germline V gene sequence: CDR1 SNHLY, CDR2 FYNNEI. J lost 13 bases, V lost 7 bases, and 15 bases had no gene match. The CDR3 consists of 13 residues. CDR3 coding DNA: TGTGCCAGCAAAAACTTTCCCGGGACAGTTGGCACCTTC. Protein product: CASKNFPGTVGTF.

In this sample, this clonotype turned up a few times. The rearrangement joins TRBV3-1 to TRBJ1-4, with 7 positions matching TRBD1. Looked up from germline, CDR1 is LGHDT and CDR2 is YNNKEL (reference sequence). The CDR3 sequence is 18 residues long. V lost 3 bases to trimming and J lost 4 bases; unmatched junction nucleotides: 14. CDR3 sequence: CASSHGPLGQVINEKLFF. The CDR3 coding sequence is TGTGCCAGCAGCCACGGGCCACTCGGACAGGTCATTAATGAAAAACTGTTTTTT.

The chain joins TRBV20-1 to TRBJ2-2, with 9 bases fitting TRBD1. Trimming removed 0 bases from V and 5 bases from J; junction bases left unmatched: 7. CDR3 size: 16 residues. Per the germline V gene, CDR1 is DFQATT and CDR2 is SNEGSKA (reference sequence). The CDR3 DNA follows: TGCAGTGCTAGAGATGAGGGGACAGGGTTAACCGGGGAGCTGTTTTTT. It encodes CSARDEGTGLTGELFF.

The V gene is TRBV10-3, the J gene TRBJ2-7; D remains ambiguous. Trimming pared 11 bases from V and 3 bases from J, leaving 17 bases between. The germline gives CDR1 ENHRY, CDR2 SYGVKD. There are 13 residues in the CDR3. CDR3 amino acids: CAVASDIIYEQYF. The CDR3 DNA is TGTGCCGTTGCCAGTGATATAATCTACGAGCAGTACTTC.

This chain links TRBV24-1 with TRBJ2-5; 8 bases are shared with TRBD2. The end of the DNA aligns better with TRBJ2-1, so the J call may be wrong. In germline, CDR1 is KGHDR, CDR2 SFDVKD. There are 18 residues in the CDR3. The CDR3 here is CATSDGPNSRGALNEQFF. In nucleotides, the CDR3 is TGTGCCACCAGTGATGGCCCAAATTCGCGGGGGGCCCTCAATGAGCAGTTCTTC.

This clonotype was seen only a few times. V is TRBV7-3 and J is TRBJ2-5, with 7 positions matching TRBD2. Trimming took 9 bases from V and 1 from J; bases not matched to a gene: 5. CDR1 and CDR2 from the germline V gene are SGHTA and FQGTGA. This CDR3 is built from 13 residues. CDR3 nucleotides: TGTGCCAGTCGGGAGGACTTCCAAGAGACCCAGTACTTC. Protein: CASREDFQETQYF.

The CDR3 reads CASSPDFNSDTQYF. For the CDR3, the DNA is TGTGCCAGCAGCCCCGACTTCAACTCAGATACGCAGTATTTT. V usage is TRBV11-3 and J usage is TRBJ2-3, with D hard to call. The CDR3 has 14 residues. V lost 5 bases to trimming and J lost 4 bases, with 13 bases between them. CDR1 is SGHNT and CDR2 is YENEEA in the germline V gene.

This clonotype came up a few times. The V call is TRBV6-1, the J call TRBJ1-3; no definite D call. The CDR3 consists of 15 residues. The germline CDR1 and CDR2 sequences are MNHNS and SASEGT. Trimming took 6 bases from V and 2 from J, leaving 14 bases between them. This CDR3 reads CASSLREIPGNTIYF. The CDR3 DNA reads TGTGCCAGCAGCCTAAGAGAAATACCTGGAAACACCATATATTTT.